Listed below are T cell receptor beta chains from one sample, sequenced in a study of CD8+ T cells in alopecia areata. The protocol was immunoSEQ multiplex PCR, while the TCRdb copy is restricted to in-frame clones and leaves out a portion. Of over 90,000 clones listed, 55% were seen once; the top ten hold about 9%. Sequenced sample: CD4+ T cells sorted from blood. These receptors all come from a human donor in good health. CDR3s include the opening cysteine and the closing phenylalanine or tryptophan. A D gene is named only where the DNA matches it firmly. Clone size, where shown, is once, few, many, or a class for clones that have expanded.

D gene | J gene | clone size | V gene | CDR3 DNA | CDR3 protein
- | TRBJ2-3 | - | TRBV19 | TGTGCCAGTAGTATTTCTAAGGTTGCAGCAGATACGCAGTATTTT | CASSISKVAADTQYF
- | TRBJ2-3 | - | TRBV9 | TGTGCCAGCAGCGTGCACCCCCACACAGATACGCAGTATTTT | CASSVHPHTDTQYF
TRBD1 | TRBJ1-2 | - | TRBV29-1 | TGCAGCGTTGGTGGACAGGGCTTGCATGGCTACACCTTC | CSVGGQGLHGYTF
- | TRBJ2-2 | - | TRBV10-3 | TGTGCCATCAGTGAGGGACAGCTAAACACCGGGGAGCTGTTTTTT | CAISEGQLNTGELFF
- | TRBJ1-6 | - | TRBV23-1 | TGCGCCAGCAGTCATCGCGAACAGGGATCCTATAATTCACCCCTCCACTTT | CASSHREQGSYNSPLHF
- | TRBJ2-7 | - | TRBV30 | TGTGCCTGGAGTCCCCTCCGCGAGCAGTACTTC | CAWSPLREQYF
TRBD1 | TRBJ2-1 | few | TRBV10-3 | TGTGCCATCAGCCCCGGACAGGTACAATTCAATGAGCAGTTCTTC | CAISPGQVQFNEQFF
- | TRBJ2-5 | - | TRBV20-1 | TGCAGTGCCAGCGCTACAACCCAGTACTTC | CSASATTQYF
- | TRBJ2-6 | - | TRBV7-2 | TGTGCCAGCAGCCAGTTTGGGGGGTCCGGGGCCAACGTCCTGACTTTC | CASSQFGGSGANVLTF
TRBD1 | TRBJ1-2 | - | TRBV29-1 | TGCAGCGCGCAAAACCGTTACAGGGGCGACAACTATGGCTACACCTTC | CSAQNRYRGDNYGYTF
- | TRBJ2-5 | few | TRBV4-2 | TGTGCCAGCAGCCAAGCGCGACAGCCTGGGGAGACCCAGTACTTC | CASSQARQPGETQYF
- | TRBJ1-1 | - | TRBV7-2 | TGTGCCAGCAGCCCGCGACAGGACAGGAACACTGAAGCTTTCTTT | CASSPRQDRNTEAFF
- | TRBJ1-5 | - | TRBV27 | TGTGCCACCTCGACCAGCTGGGGAGCTCAGCCCCAGCATTTT | CATSTSWGAQPQHF
- | TRBJ1-2 | few | TRBV29-1 | TGCAGCGTTGAAAGCGAGCGGGCGAGCCGGGATGGCTACACCTTC | CSVESERASRDGYTF
- | TRBJ1-2 | - | TRBV5-1 | TGCGCCAGCAGCCGTTCCGGGACAAGCTATGGCTACACCTTC | CASSRSGTSYGYTF
- | TRBJ2-5 | - | TRBV29-1 | TGCAGCGTTGCTAATAGCGGACAAGAGACCCAGTACTTC | CSVANSGQETQYF
TRBD1 | TRBJ1-2 | - | TRBV6-5 | TGTGCCAGCAGTTACGCGATACAGGGGTATGACTATGGCTACACCTTC | CASSYAIQGYDYGYTF
TRBD1 | TRBJ2-5 | few | TRBV2 | TGTGCCAGCAACAGGGGTGGAGAGACCCAGTACTTC | CASNRGGETQYF
- | TRBJ1-1 | few | TRBV7-9 | TGTGCCAGCAGCTTAGATACTGAAGCTTTCTTT | CASSLDTEAFF
- | TRBJ1-2 | few | TRBV7-2 | TGTGCCAGCAGCTTAGGAGGCAGTTCTAACTATGGCTACACCTTC | CASSLGGSSNYGYTF
- | TRBJ2-2 | - | TRBV29-1 | TGCAGCGTTGAAGAGTGGAACGGAGGCCCCGGGGAGCTGTTTTTT | CSVEEWNGGPGELFF
TRBD1 | TRBJ1-2 | few | TRBV6-1 | TGTGCCAGCAGTGATCCGGGGACAGCGCACTATGGCTACACCTTC | CASSDPGTAHYGYTF
- | TRBJ2-4 | - | TRBV15 | TGTGCCACCAGCAGAGAGGACAGCAATTTAGCCAAAAACATTCAGTACTTC | CATSREDSNLAKNIQYF
- | TRBJ2-1 | - | TRBV27 | TGTGCCAGCAGTTTCCGGGCGGGGAGCTCCTACAATGAGCAGTTCTTC | CASSFRAGSSYNEQFF
- | TRBJ2-3 | - | TRBV5-1 | TGCGCCAGCAGCTACACAGATACGCAGTATTTT | CASSYTDTQYF
TRBD1 | TRBJ2-1 | once | TRBV29-1 | TGCAGCGGGACAGGGGGCTTGGGGGAGCAGTTCTTC | CSGTGGLGEQFF
- | TRBJ2-3 | - | TRBV6-5 | TGTGCCAGCAGTTATATCCGGACTGGCCCCACAGATACGCAGTATTTT | CASSYIRTGPTDTQYF
- | TRBJ1-6 | - | TRBV30 | TGTGCCTGGAGTTGGCGGGCATATAATTCACCCCTCCACTTT | CAWSWRAYNSPLHF
- | TRBJ1-5 | - | TRBV11-2 | TGTGCCAGCAGCTTCCCAGGGGCAGGTCAGCCCCAGCATTTT | CASSFPGAGQPQHF
- | TRBJ1-5 | - | TRBV30 | TGTGCCTGGAGTCCCAATCCGTCGGCCACTCGAAAGCATTTT | CAWSPNPSATRKHF
- | TRBJ2-5 | few | TRBV7-2 | TGTGCCAGCAGCTTAGGGGACGGGGAGACCCAGTACTTC | CASSLGDGETQYF
TRBD2 | TRBJ2-1 | - | TRBV5-4 | TGTGCCAGCAGCCCGGAGCGGGGGAGGGGTGAGCAGTTCTTC | CASSPERGRGEQFF
TRBD2 | TRBJ2-2 | - | TRBV5-1 | TGCGCCAGCAGCACCGGACTAGCGCTGACCGGGGAGCTGTTTTTT | CASSTGLALTGELFF
TRBD2 | TRBJ2-5 | few | TRBV5-5 | TGTGCCAGCAGCCGAGGACTAGCGGACATCCAAGAGACCCAGTACTTC | CASSRGLADIQETQYF
- | TRBJ2-3 | - | TRBV7-2 | TGTGCCAGCCGCACCACACCCACAGATACGCAGTATTTT | CASRTTPTDTQYF
TRBD2 | TRBJ2-3 | - | TRBV6-5 | TGTGCCAGCACCAGGAGCGGGAACACAGATACGCAGTATTTT | CASTRSGNTDTQYF
- | TRBJ1-2 | - | TRBV30 | TGTGCCTGGAGACAGGGAGCCTATGGCTACACCTTC | CAWRQGAYGYTF
- | TRBJ2-3 | - | TRBV29-1 | TGCAGCGTTGAGGGAAGTAGAGGAGATACGCAGTATTTT | CSVEGSRGDTQYF
- | TRBJ2-7 | - | TRBV29-1 | TGCAGCGTTAACTTGGGGGATCCCTACGAGCAGTACTTC | CSVNLGDPYEQYF
- | TRBJ2-5 | few | TRBV30 | TGTGCCTGGAGTGTGGGGGAGGCGACCCAGTACTTC | CAWSVGEATQYF
TRBD1 | TRBJ2-7 | - | TRBV25-1 | TGTGCCAGCAGTGATACCTGGGACAGCCGGCCCTACGAGCAGTACTTC | CASSDTWDSRPYEQYF
TRBD1 | TRBJ2-7 | - | TRBV2 | TGTGCCAGCAGTGAAAGAGCAGGGGGACGAGGGGAGCAGTACTTC | CASSERAGGRGEQYF
TRBD1 | TRBJ2-7 | - | TRBV2 | TGTGCCAGCGCAACCCAGGACAGGACAAACCACCACTTC | CASATQDRTNHHF
TRBD2 | TRBJ2-7 | - | TRBV9 | TGTGCCAGCAGCGTAGGGACTAGCGGGTCCTACGAGCAGTACTTC | CASSVGTSGSYEQYF
- | TRBJ1-4 | once | TRBV15 | TGTGCCACCAGCAGCGCTGTTGAAAAACTGTTTTTT | CATSSAVEKLFF
TRBD2 | TRBJ2-1 | - | TRBV10-3 | TGTGCCATCAGTGATGCGACTAGCGGTAACAATGAGCAGTTCTTC | CAISDATSGNNEQFF
- | TRBJ1-1 | - | TRBV6-5 | TGTGCCAGCAGTTACTGGGGGCAAGGGAACACTGAAGCTTTCTTT | CASSYWGQGNTEAFF
TRBD1 | TRBJ1-1 | - | TRBV29-1 | TGCAGCGTGGGACAGAGCATGAACACTGAAGCTTTCTTT | CSVGQSMNTEAFF
TRBD1 | TRBJ1-2 | few | TRBV9 | TGTGCCAGCAGCCCCCGACAGGGAGGCTACACCTTC | CASSPRQGGYTF
- | TRBJ1-5 | - | TRBV6-1 | TGTGCCAGCAGTGCAAACAGGGATCAGCCCCAGCATTTT | CASSANRDQPQHF
- | TRBJ1-2 | - | TRBV19 | TGTGCCAGTAGCCGTCAGGGGAGCAGCTATGGCTACACCTTC | CASSRQGSSYGYTF
TRBD1 | TRBJ2-3 | - | TRBV10-3 | TGTGCCATCAGTAAAGCGGGGACAGGGGGCGCAGATACGCAGTATTTT | CAISKAGTGGADTQYF
- | TRBJ1-5 | - | TRBV27 | TGTGCCAGCAGCTTCGGTTGGGGTCAGCCCCAGCATTTT | CASSFGWGQPQHF
- | TRBJ1-5 | few | TRBV30 | TGTGCCTGGACCGCCGGTTTTAATCAGCCCCAGCATTTT | CAWTAGFNQPQHF
TRBD1 | TRBJ2-3 | - | TRBV15 | TGTGCCACCGCTCAGGGGGCCGCAGATACGCAGTATTTT | CATAQGAADTQYF
- | TRBJ1-5 | - | TRBV5-6 | TGTGCCAGCAGCCCGGGACTGAATCAGCCCCAGCATTTT | CASSPGLNQPQHF
- | TRBJ2-1 | - | TRBV5-1 | TGCGCCAGCAGCTGGGGCCCTGACAATGAGCAGTTCTTC | CASSWGPDNEQFF
- | TRBJ1-2 | - | TRBV28 | TGTGCCAGCAGCCCGACAGGCCACCAAATGTATGGCTACACCTTC | CASSPTGHQMYGYTF
TRBD1 | TRBJ1-4 | - | TRBV28 | TGTGCCAGCAGCAGGGACAGAGTTAATGAAAAACTGTTTTTT | CASSRDRVNEKLFF
TRBD2 | TRBJ2-1 | few | TRBV7-2 | TGTGCCAGCAGCCCAGGACTAGCGGAAAGCTCCTACAATGAGCAGTTCTTC | CASSPGLAESSYNEQFF